The present T cell receptor (beta chain) was sequenced within a study of cytomegalovirus exposure and HLA in healthy donors. Study in general: Around 78 million unique TCR sequences came from HLA-typed donors in an early release.

Study-wide findings and caveats: As immune exposure information, only CMV serostatus was available. Altogether, 150 to 200 TCR beta chains were recorded as cytomegalovirus-associated.

The study ran its PCR with 60 Vbeta and 13 Jbeta primers. Repertoires were generated with immunoSEQ multiplex PCR, while TCRdb's copy carries only in-frame clones and drops some. The sample contains about 88,000 clones, more than 80% of which appear only once. Trimming removed 6 bases at V and 1 base at J, with 6 bases between. Germline V CDR1 and CDR2: MDHEN, SYDVKM. The CDR3 is 13 amino acids. On this clone itself: Its antigen is unidentified.

Sequenced sample: PBMCs. This clonotype was obtained from a man aged 18 to 35 in good health and CMV-seronegative. The V gene is TRBV28, the J gene TRBJ2-2, with unresolved D. CDR3 DNA sequence: TGTGCCAGCAGGCCCGGGAACACCGGGGAGCTGTTTTTT. It codes for CASRPGNTGELFF.